This T cell receptor (beta chain) was obtained from a study of T cells expressing NK-cell markers. From its re-call of the 5' RACE reads, TCRdb lists each CDR3 protein once, without DNA. The table gives hundreds of thousands of distinct CDR3 sequences; the top ten clones make up around 4.9% of it. The germline V gene has CDR1 SGHRS and CDR2 YFSETQ. This CDR3 contains 15 residues. Source material: blood T cells: a sorted CD56 or NKG2C T cell subset, CD4+ or CD8+ T cells, or bulk PBMC T cells (not recorded which). This TCR was recovered from a man aged 18-69 years in good health. The chain couples TRBV5-1 to TRBJ1-1; the D call of TRBD1 rests on TCRdb alone, since no DNA is present to check it. CDR3 sequence: CASSPQGTMNTEAFF.